This paragraph reports one T cell receptor beta chain. This specimen belongs to a study of PD-L1 blockade in urothelial cancer. Looking at the study overall: Atezolizumab therapy began for patients in 2014, dosed at 1,200 mg intravenously every 3 weeks.

Profiled with immunoSEQ multiplex PCR; TCRdb holds only in-frame clones, not every one. The data show just under 50,000 clones, 80% to 90% seen once. The time point denotes: pretreatment peripheral blood. Pretreatment and on-treatment samples were taken, numbering 1 to 8 per patient. V lost 5 bases and J lost 0, with 4 bases in between. Per germline, CDR1 SGHTA and CDR2 FQGNSA. The CDR3 has 12 amino acids. This specimen consisted of PBMCs, obtained around atezolizumab (anti-PD-L1) treatment. The chain uses TRBV7-2 and TRBJ2-5; D is undetermined. This receptor was obtained from a man aged 65-85 years with urothelial cancer. CDR3 sequence reads: CASSQYQETQYF. The CDR3 DNA reads TGTGCCAGCAGCCAGTACCAAGAGACCCAGTACTTC.